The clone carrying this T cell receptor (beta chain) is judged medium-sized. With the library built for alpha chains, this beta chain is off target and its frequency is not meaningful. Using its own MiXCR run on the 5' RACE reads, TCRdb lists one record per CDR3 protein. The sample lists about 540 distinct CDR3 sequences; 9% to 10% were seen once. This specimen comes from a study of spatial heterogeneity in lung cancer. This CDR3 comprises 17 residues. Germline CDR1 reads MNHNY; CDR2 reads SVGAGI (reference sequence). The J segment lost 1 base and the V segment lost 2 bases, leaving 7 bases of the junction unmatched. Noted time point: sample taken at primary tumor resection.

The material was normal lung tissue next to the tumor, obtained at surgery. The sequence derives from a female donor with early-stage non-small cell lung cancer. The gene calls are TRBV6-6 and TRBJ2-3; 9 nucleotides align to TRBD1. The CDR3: CASSYGGQGLGTDTQYF. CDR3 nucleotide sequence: TGTGCCAGCAGTTACGGAGGACAGGGGTTAGGCACAGATACGCAGTATTTT.